This T cell receptor beta chain was captured by sequencing in a study of metastatic and nonmetastatic thyroid tumors. On the study more broadly: Repertoire data that came from the blood and tumor or nodule tissue of malignant and benign thyroid patients were compared.

All patients reached thyroid surgery having received no treatment beforehand. Using MiXCR, TCRdb re-called clones from the PCR reads. In the table there are 75,000 to 100,000 clones, roughly an eighth of which are singletons. V was clipped by 5 bases and J by 6 bases; unmatched bases: 12. The CDR3 is 17 residues long. In germline, CDR1 is SGHTA, CDR2 FQGNSA. This clone has at least ten counts. This TCR came from a female donor with papillary thyroid cancer or a benign thyroid nodule (not recorded which). Some clones in this sample may be carry-over from other donors' samples. The specimen sequenced was blood. The chain combines TRBV7-2 with TRBJ2-2; TRBD2 aligns across 10 bases. The CDR3 reads CASSTLALAGDPGELFF. CDR3 DNA: TGTGCCAGCAGCACCCTGGCCCTAGCGGGAGACCCCGGGGAGCTGTTTTTT.